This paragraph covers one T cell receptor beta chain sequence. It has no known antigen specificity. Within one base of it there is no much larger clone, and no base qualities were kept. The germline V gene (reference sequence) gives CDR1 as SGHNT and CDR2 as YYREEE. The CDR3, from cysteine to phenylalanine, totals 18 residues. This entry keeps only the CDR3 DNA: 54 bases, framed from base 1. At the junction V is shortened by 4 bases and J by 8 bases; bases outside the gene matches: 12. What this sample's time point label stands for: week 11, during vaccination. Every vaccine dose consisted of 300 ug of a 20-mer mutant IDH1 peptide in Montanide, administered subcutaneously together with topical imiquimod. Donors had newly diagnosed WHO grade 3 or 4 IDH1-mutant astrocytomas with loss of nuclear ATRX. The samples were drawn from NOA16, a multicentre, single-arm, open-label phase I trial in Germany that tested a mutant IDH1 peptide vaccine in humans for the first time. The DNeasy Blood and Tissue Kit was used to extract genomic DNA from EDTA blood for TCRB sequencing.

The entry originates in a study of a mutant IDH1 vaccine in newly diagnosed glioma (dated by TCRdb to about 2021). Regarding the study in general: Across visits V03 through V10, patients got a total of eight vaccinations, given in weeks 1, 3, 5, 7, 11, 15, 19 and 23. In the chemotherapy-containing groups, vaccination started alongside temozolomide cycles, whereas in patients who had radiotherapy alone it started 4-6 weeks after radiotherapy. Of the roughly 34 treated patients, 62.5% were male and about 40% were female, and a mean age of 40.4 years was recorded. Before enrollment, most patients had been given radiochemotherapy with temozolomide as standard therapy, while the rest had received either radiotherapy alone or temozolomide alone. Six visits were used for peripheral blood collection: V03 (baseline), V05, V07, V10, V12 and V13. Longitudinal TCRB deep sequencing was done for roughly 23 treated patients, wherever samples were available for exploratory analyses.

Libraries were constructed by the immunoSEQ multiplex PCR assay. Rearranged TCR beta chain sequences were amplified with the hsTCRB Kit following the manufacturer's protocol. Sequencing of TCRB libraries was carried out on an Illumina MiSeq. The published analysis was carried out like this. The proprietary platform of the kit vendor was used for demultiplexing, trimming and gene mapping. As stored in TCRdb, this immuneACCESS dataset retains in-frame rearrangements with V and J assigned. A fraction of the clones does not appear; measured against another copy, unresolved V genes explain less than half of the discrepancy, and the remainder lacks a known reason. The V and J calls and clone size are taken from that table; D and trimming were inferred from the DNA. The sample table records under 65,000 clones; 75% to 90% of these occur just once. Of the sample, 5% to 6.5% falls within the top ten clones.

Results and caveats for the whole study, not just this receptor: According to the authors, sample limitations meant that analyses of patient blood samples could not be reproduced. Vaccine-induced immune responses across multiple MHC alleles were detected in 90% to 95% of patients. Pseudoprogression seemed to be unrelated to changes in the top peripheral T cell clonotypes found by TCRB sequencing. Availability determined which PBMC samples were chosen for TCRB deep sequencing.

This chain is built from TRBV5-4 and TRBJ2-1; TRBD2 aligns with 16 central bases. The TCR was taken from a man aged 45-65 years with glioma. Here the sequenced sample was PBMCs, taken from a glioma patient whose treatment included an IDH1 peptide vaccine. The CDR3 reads CASSEVSGTSGRGDEQFF. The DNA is TGTGCCAGCAGCGAAGTCTCCGGGACTAGCGGGAGGGGGGATGAGCAGTTCTTC.